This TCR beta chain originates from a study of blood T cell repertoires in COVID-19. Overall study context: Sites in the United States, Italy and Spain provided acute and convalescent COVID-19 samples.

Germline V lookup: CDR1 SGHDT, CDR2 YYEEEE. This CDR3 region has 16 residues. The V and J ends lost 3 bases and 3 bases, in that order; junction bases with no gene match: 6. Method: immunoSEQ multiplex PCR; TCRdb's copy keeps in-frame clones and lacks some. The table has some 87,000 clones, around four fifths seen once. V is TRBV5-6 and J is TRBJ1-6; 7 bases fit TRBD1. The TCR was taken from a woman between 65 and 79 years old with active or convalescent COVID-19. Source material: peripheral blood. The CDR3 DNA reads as TGTGCCAGCAGCTGGGACAGTCCCAACTATAATTCACCCCTCCACTTT. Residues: CASSWDSPNYNSPLHF.